This TCR beta chain was identified during a study of CD8+CD57+ T cells in acquired aplastic anemia. As for the study in general: An average of about 3.4 ug of DNA was obtained from sorted CD4+ and CD8+ cells.

Profiling that covered TCR beta VDJ and CDR3 relied on genomic DNA as its template. MiXCR, run by TCRdb on the reads, gives a single entry per CDR3 protein. Of more than 100,000 distinct CDR3 sequences detected, around two fifths appear once; the ten largest clones hold 8.4%. The CDR3 spans 13 residues. Trimming pared 3 bases from V and 4 bases from J, leaving 6 bases between. This clonotype was detected many times. Sequencing was performed on sorted CD4+, CD8+, or CD8+CD57+ T cells (not recorded which) from PBMCs. This TCR came from a human donor in good health, serving as a control. This chain links TRBV12-3 or TRBV12-4 with TRBJ2-2; no clear D gene. The CDR3 loop is CASSFRSTGELFF. Written as DNA, the CDR3 is TGTGCCAGCAGTTTTCGGAGCACCGGGGAGCTGTTTTTT.